This T cell receptor (beta chain) was obtained from a study of shared clonotypes between healthy human individuals. The table came from immunoSEQ multiplex PCR; TCRdb's copy has only in-frame clones and leaves some out. The sample has more than 2 million clones, roughly 96% seen once; the top ten hold around 0.13%. Within Nashville, Tennessee resided all donors, each a Caucasian adult. CDR1 is MNHNS, CDR2 SASEGT, per germline. This CDR3 spans 14 amino acids. Trimming removed 6 bases from V and 3 bases from J, with 12 bases in between. Sequenced material: naive CD4+ T cells sorted from blood. The sample's subset: CD45RA+ positively selected. V and J are TRBV6-1 and TRBJ2-1, with D possibly TRBD2 on 6 matching bases. This clonotype was obtained from a young man in good health. Here the CDR3 reads CASSRDSHYNEQFF. CDR3 nucleotides: TGTGCCAGCAGCCGGGACTCCCACTACAATGAGCAGTTCTTC.